This T cell receptor (beta chain) derives from a study of CD8+ T cells in alopecia areata. At the level of the study: Patients remained on tofacitinib for 6 to 18 months and then went 6 months without it. Study outcomes and limitations: Relative to normal scalp, lesional scalp, especially alopecia totalis/universalis, showed higher clonality.

Both CD4+ and CD8+ T cells were separated by sorting PBMCs. Regarding this clone: Its specificity is unknown.

cDNA prepared by RNA extraction and subsequent reverse transcription served as the template for sequencing. Data came from immunoSEQ multiplex PCR; TCRdb stores just in-frame clones and leaves some out. This table holds around 69,000 clones, approximately 64% found once. Looked up from germline, CDR1 is SQVTM and CDR2 is ANQGSEA. The CDR3 extends over 16 amino acids. With 3 bases clipped from V and 3 bases from J, the junction kept 6 bases outside the gene matches. The sequence came from a human donor with alopecia areata. The sequencing used CD8+ T cells sorted from blood, collected at week 0. V and J are TRBV29-1 and TRBJ2-4; 12 nucleotides line up with TRBD2. In DNA, the CDR3 is TGCAGCGTTGAGGGTCGACTAGCGGGGGACAAAAACATTCAGTACTTC. Its translation: CSVEGRLAGDKNIQYF.